This T cell receptor (beta chain) was sequenced in a study of T cell changes during pregnancy in multiple sclerosis. The CDR3 has 11 amino acids. Germline V gives CDR1 SGHTA, CDR2 FQGNSA. Trimming removed 4 bases at V and 5 bases at J, with 6 bases between. The method was immunoSEQ multiplex PCR; TCRdb's version includes in-frame clones alone and lacks a portion of them. The table includes about 120,000 clones, around nine tenths detected once. The sample consisted of peripheral blood, taken in the third trimester of pregnancy. The sequence derives from a female donor with multiple sclerosis, enrolled in a pregnancy study. J is TRBJ2-7 and V is TRBV7-2, with D uncertain. The CDR3 is CASSSADEQYF. The CDR3 nucleotides read TGTGCCAGCAGCTCCGCGGACGAGCAGTACTTC.